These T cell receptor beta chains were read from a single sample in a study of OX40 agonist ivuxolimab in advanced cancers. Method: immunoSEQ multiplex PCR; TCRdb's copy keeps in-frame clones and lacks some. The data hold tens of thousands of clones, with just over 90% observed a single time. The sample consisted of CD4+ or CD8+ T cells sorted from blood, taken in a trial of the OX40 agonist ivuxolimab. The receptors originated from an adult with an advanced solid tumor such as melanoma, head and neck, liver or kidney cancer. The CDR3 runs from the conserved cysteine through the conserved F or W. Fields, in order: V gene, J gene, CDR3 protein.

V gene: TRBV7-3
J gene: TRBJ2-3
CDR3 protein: CASSWQPSSTDTQYF

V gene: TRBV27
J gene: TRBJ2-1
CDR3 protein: CASNVGVTYNEQFF

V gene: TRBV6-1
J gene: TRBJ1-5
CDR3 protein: CASSEGGGNQPQHF

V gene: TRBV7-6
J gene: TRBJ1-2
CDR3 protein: CASSSQLGGYTF

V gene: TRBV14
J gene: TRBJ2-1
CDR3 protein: CASSQVGLAGGEQFF

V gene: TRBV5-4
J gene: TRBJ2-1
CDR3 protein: CASSLAQGGGAVRNEQFF

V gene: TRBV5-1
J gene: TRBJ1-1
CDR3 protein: CASSLVDGLNTEAFF

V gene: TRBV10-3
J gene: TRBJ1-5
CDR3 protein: CAISDSDRGEGQPQHF

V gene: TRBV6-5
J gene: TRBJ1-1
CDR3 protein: CASSRDIENTEAFF

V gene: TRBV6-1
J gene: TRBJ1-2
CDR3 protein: CASSSNYGYTF

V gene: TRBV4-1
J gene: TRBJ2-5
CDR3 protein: CASSQDGDRSRNF

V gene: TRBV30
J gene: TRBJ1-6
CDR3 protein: CAWAFGTGAYSPLHF

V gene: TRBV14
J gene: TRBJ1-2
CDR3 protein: CASSQGPPGANYGYTF

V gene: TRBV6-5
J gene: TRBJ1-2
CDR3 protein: CASSFTGLDNYGYTF

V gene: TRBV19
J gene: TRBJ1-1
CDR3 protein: CASRRRNTEAFF

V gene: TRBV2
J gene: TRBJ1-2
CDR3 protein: CASNRQNYGYTF

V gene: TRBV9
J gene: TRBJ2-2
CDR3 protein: CASSLRQGTNTGELFF

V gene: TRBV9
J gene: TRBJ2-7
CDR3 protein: CASSVATGTGLYEQYF

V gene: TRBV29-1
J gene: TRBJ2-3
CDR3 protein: CSVDRLAGYTDTQYF

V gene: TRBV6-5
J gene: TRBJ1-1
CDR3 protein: CASSENFGQSEAFF

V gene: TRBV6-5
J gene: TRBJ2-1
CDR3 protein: CASSPETYNEQFF

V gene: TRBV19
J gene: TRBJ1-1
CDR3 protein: CASSVTGGGTEAFF

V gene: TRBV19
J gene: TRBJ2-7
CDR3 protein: CASSPRDRGTSYEQYF

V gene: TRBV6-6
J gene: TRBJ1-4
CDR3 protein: CASRTRQGREKLFF

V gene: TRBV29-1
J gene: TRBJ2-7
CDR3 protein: CSVEGGGSDRGLYEQYF

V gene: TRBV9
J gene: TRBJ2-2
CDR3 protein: CASSVVTGGSGELFF

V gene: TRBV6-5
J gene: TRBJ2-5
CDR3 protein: CASSRTTTETQYF

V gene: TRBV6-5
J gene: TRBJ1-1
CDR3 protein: CASSYDRGSTEAFF

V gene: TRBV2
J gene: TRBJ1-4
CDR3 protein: CASSEGNEKLFF

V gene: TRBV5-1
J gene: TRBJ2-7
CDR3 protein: CASSQGQGANEQYF